This T cell receptor (beta chain) comes out of a study of siplizumab effects on memory and regulatory T cells. Findings and caveats of the study: Few alloreactive clones mapped to unstimulated subsets.

TCRdb's copy holds only in-frame clones and misses some; the assay was immunoSEQ multiplex PCR. The sample includes about 50,000 clones, approximately 84% of them seen just once. Of note for this clone: Its target is unknown.

The CDR3 length is 18 residues. Germline V CDR1 and CDR2: MNHNS, SASEGT. V was clipped by 0 bases and J by 5 bases, with 17 bases between them. This receptor was identified in a human donor in good health. The sequenced sample consisted of naive CD8+ T cells sorted from blood. The J gene is TRBJ1-6, the V gene TRBV6-1; D ambiguous. In nucleotides, the CDR3 is TGTGCCAGCAGTGAAGCGGTACAGCGGGTTAGTAATAATTCACCCCTCCACTTT. Amino acids: CASSEAVQRVSNNSPLHF.